The rows below give T cell receptor beta chains drawn from one sample of a study of control samples from healthy donors and cancer patients. The data were produced by immunoSEQ multiplex PCR, yet TCRdb's version contains in-frame clones alone and is incomplete. The table shows 78,000 or so clones, with roughly 90% occurring only once. The sequenced sample consisted of blood. These receptors all come from a woman aged 45-59 years in good health. CDR3s include the opening cysteine and the closing phenylalanine or tryptophan. A D gene is named only where the DNA matches it firmly.

d_gene: TRBD2; j_gene: TRBJ2-1; v_gene: TRBV29-1; CDR3aa: CSVGGLAGNNEQFF
d_gene: -; j_gene: TRBJ1-6; v_gene: TRBV30; CDR3aa: CAWMAGYSPLHF
d_gene: -; j_gene: TRBJ1-4; v_gene: TRBV28; CDR3aa: CASSFGHNEKLFF
d_gene: TRBD1; j_gene: TRBJ2-7; v_gene: TRBV2; CDR3aa: CASSRAPGQGATEQYF
d_gene: TRBD2; j_gene: TRBJ2-7; v_gene: TRBV14; CDR3aa: CASSQEGSGSLFEQYF
d_gene: -; j_gene: TRBJ1-2; v_gene: TRBV6-6; CDR3aa: CASSYSTGPTYGYTF
d_gene: -; j_gene: TRBJ1-2; v_gene: TRBV28; CDR3aa: CASSFTGRQGYGYTF
d_gene: -; j_gene: TRBJ2-3; v_gene: TRBV6-5; CDR3aa: CASRAGTDTQYF
d_gene: -; j_gene: TRBJ2-7; v_gene: TRBV6-5; CDR3aa: CASRYDRGGQSYEQYF
d_gene: -; j_gene: TRBJ2-5; v_gene: TRBV19; CDR3aa: CASSIKSKGIETQYF
d_gene: -; j_gene: TRBJ2-1; v_gene: TRBV12-3/TRBV12-4; CDR3aa: CASSLVNEQFF
d_gene: -; j_gene: TRBJ1-5; v_gene: TRBV6-5; CDR3aa: CASRGGMENQPQHF
d_gene: TRBD1; j_gene: TRBJ1-2; v_gene: TRBV25-1; CDR3aa: CASSETGGRDGYTF
d_gene: -; j_gene: TRBJ2-7; v_gene: TRBV27; CDR3aa: CASSLSASPHEQYF
d_gene: TRBD2; j_gene: TRBJ2-1; v_gene: TRBV5-1; CDR3aa: CASSLVSSGMGSYNEQFF
d_gene: -; j_gene: TRBJ2-3; v_gene: TRBV20-1; CDR3aa: CSARVADTQYF
d_gene: TRBD2; j_gene: TRBJ2-4; v_gene: TRBV5-3; CDR3aa: CARSSRTRKNIQYF
d_gene: -; j_gene: TRBJ1-2; v_gene: TRBV5-4; CDR3aa: CASSFYLLERVTNYGYTF
d_gene: TRBD2; j_gene: TRBJ2-2; v_gene: TRBV5-1; CDR3aa: CASSRAGEGTGELFF
d_gene: TRBD1; j_gene: TRBJ2-7; v_gene: TRBV19; CDR3aa: CASSRATGDRSYEQYF
d_gene: -; j_gene: TRBJ2-3; v_gene: TRBV7-9; CDR3aa: CASSSPVTDTQYF
d_gene: -; j_gene: TRBJ2-7; v_gene: TRBV28; CDR3aa: CASSWKVYEQYF
d_gene: TRBD1; j_gene: TRBJ1-3; v_gene: TRBV5-5; CDR3aa: CASSPSGGRSGNTIYF
d_gene: -; j_gene: TRBJ1-3; v_gene: TRBV5-1; CDR3aa: CASSLAGGAGNTIYF
d_gene: TRBD2; j_gene: TRBJ2-1; v_gene: TRBV5-1; CDR3aa: CASSFPLAGGPVDSYNEQFF
d_gene: TRBD1; j_gene: TRBJ1-1; v_gene: TRBV10-3; CDR3aa: CAISAGGGLNTEAFF
d_gene: -; j_gene: TRBJ2-7; v_gene: TRBV7-9; CDR3aa: CASSLAGVSEQYF
d_gene: TRBD2; j_gene: TRBJ2-1; v_gene: TRBV7-9; CDR3aa: CASSSLSGSYNEQFF
d_gene: -; j_gene: TRBJ2-7; v_gene: TRBV7-9; CDR3aa: CASSPLGGSSEQYF
d_gene: TRBD2; j_gene: TRBJ2-1; v_gene: TRBV5-1; CDR3aa: CASSLGRSGRAGGNEQFF
d_gene: -; j_gene: TRBJ2-1; v_gene: TRBV5-1; CDR3aa: CASSLVDPQRDEQFF
d_gene: -; j_gene: TRBJ1-1; v_gene: TRBV10-3; CDR3aa: CAISETGNTEAFF
d_gene: -; j_gene: TRBJ1-5; v_gene: TRBV30; CDR3aa: CAWSLAAQGPQHF
d_gene: -; j_gene: TRBJ2-3; v_gene: TRBV5-6; CDR3aa: CASSSGGTADTQYF
d_gene: TRBD2; j_gene: TRBJ2-3; v_gene: TRBV7-8; CDR3aa: CASSLALAGDTQYF
d_gene: -; j_gene: TRBJ1-3; v_gene: TRBV4-1; CDR3aa: CASSHNTAGPGNTIYF
d_gene: -; j_gene: TRBJ1-6; v_gene: TRBV3-1/TRBV3-2; CDR3aa: CASSQGYRSYNSPLHF
d_gene: -; j_gene: TRBJ1-2; v_gene: TRBV30; CDR3aa: CAWGVGYGYTF
d_gene: -; j_gene: TRBJ1-3; v_gene: TRBV19; CDR3aa: CASSRLSEGNTIYF
d_gene: -; j_gene: TRBJ1-4; v_gene: TRBV13; CDR3aa: CASSLASRDGRNEKLFF
d_gene: -; j_gene: TRBJ1-1; v_gene: TRBV27; CDR3aa: CASSLTGRRLNTEAFF